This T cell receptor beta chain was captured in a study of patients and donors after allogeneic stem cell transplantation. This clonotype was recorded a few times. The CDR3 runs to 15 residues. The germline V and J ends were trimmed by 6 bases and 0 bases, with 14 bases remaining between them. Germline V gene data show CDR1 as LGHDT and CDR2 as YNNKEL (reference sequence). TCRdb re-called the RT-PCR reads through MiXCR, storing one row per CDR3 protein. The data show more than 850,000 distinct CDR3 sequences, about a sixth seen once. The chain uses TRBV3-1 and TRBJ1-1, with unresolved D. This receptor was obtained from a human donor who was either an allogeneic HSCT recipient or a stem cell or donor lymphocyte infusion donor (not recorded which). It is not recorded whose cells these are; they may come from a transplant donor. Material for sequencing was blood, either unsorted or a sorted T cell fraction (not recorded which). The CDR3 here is CASRGESRMNTEAFF. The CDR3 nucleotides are TGTGCCAGCAGGGGAGAGAGCAGGATGAACACTGAAGCTTTCTTT.